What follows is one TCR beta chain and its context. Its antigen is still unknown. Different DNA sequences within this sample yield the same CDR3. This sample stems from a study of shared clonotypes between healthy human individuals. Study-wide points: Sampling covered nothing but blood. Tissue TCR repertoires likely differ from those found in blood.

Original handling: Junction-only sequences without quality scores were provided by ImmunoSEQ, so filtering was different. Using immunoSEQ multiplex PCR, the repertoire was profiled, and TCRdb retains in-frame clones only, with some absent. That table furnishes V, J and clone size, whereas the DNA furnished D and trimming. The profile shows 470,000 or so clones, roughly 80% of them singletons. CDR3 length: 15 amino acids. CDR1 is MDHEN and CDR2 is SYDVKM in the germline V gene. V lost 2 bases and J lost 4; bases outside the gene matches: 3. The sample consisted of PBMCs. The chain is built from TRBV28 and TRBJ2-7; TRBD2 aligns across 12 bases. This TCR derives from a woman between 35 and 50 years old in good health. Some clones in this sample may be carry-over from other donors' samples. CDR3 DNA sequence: TGTGCCAGCAGTTTACTAGCGGGAGGGGCGTACGAGCAGTACTTC. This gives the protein CASSLLAGGAYEQYF.